This passage covers 25 T cell receptor beta chains from one sample sequenced in a study of OX40 agonist ivuxolimab in advanced cancers. TCRdb's copy holds only in-frame clones and misses some; the assay was immunoSEQ multiplex PCR. The table records approximately 50,000 clones, roughly 84% of them present only once. Sequencing used CD4+ or CD8+ T cells sorted from blood, obtained in a trial of the OX40 agonist ivuxolimab. Receptors originate from an adult with an advanced solid tumor such as melanoma, head and neck, liver or kidney cancer.

The chain links TRBV4-3 to TRBJ1-4, with D hard to call. From germline, CDR1 is LGHNA and CDR2 YSLEER. V lost 0 bases and J 5 bases, leaving 4 bases between the germline ends. CDR3 length equals 13 residues. This CDR3 is CASSQELNEKLFF. The CDR3 DNA is TGCGCCAGCAGCCAAGAGCTAAATGAAAAACTGTTTTTT.

This clone came up a few times. The chain couples TRBV5-6 to TRBJ2-5; D is tentatively TRBD1 or TRBD2 (5 bases each). CDR3 length equals 15 residues. In germline, CDR1 is SGHDT, CDR2 YYEEEE. The germline V and J ends were trimmed by 0 bases and 2 bases, with 11 bases remaining between them. The chain's CDR3 is CASSLVWGGQETQYF. CDR3 in DNA: TGTGCCAGCAGCTTGGTATGGGGCGGGCAAGAGACCCAGTACTTC.

This sequence joins TRBV11-3 and TRBJ2-7; TRBD1 matches 7 bases. Germline V gene lookup returns CDR1 SGHNT and CDR2 YENEEA. The CDR3 is made up of 13 amino acids. Trimming at V came to 8 bases and at J to 0 bases, leaving 4 bases not matched to a gene. DNA of the CDR3: TGTGCCAGCGGCCGGACAGGCTCCTACGAGCAGTACTTC. Its translation: CASGRTGSYEQYF. Drawing the rest from reference TRBV11-3 and TRBJ2-7, the complete variable domain is EAGVVQSPRYKIIEKKQPVAFWCNPISGHNTLYWYLQNLGQGPELLIRYENEEAVDDSQLPKDRFSAERLKGVDSTLKIQPAELGDSAVYLCASGRTGSYEQYFGPGTRLTVT.

This clone showed up just once. The gene calls are TRBV28 and TRBJ1-2, with 9 bases that match TRBD1. With 6 bases clipped from V and 2 bases from J, the junction kept 10 bases outside the gene matches. Germline CDR1 MDHEN, CDR2 SYDVKM. This CDR3 spans 16 amino acids. CDR3 amino acids: CASRFPMGQGNYGYTF. CDR3 sequence (DNA): TGTGCCAGCAGATTCCCAATGGGACAGGGAAACTATGGCTACACCTTC.

DNA for the CDR3: TGTGCCAGTAATCCCCGCGGGGAGCCTAATGAAAAACTGTTTTTT. Translating it yields CASNPRGEPNEKLFF. V is TRBV19 and J is TRBJ1-4; no clear D gene. This CDR3 contains 15 residues. Between the trimmed V and J ends, which lost 7 bases and 3 bases, there was a span of 15 bases. Germline loops: CDR1 LNHDA, CDR2 SQIVND (reference sequence).

This chain connects TRBV27 to TRBJ1-5; D is unclear. Germline-derived CDR1 and CDR2 are MNHEY and SMNVEV (reference sequence). This CDR3 is 14 amino acids long. V gave up 7 bases and J gave up 2 bases, with 12 bases separating them. The CDR3 region has the DNA TGTGCCAGCACATGGATTACAGGCAATCAGCCCCAGCATTTT. Translation: CASTWITGNQPQHF.

The chain employs TRBV5-1 and TRBJ1-1; tentatively, D is TRBD1 (5 bases). Germline CDR1 reads SGHRS; CDR2 reads YFSETQ. Trimming took off 3 bases at V and 3 bases at J, with 12 bases between the two ends. This CDR3 contains 14 residues. CDR3 nucleotide sequence: TGCGCCAGCAGCTCGGGGGGGTTCGACACTGAAGCTTTCTTT. Translating it yields CASSSGGFDTEAFF. The complete variable domain, with remaining parts taken from reference TRBV5-1 and TRBJ1-1, reads KAGVTQTPRYLIKTRGQQVTLSCSPISGHRSVSWYQQTPGQGLQFLFEYFSETQRNKGNFPGRFSGRQFSNSRSEMNVSTLELGDSALYLCASSSGGFDTEAFFGQGTRLTVV.

This chain links TRBV19 with TRBJ1-5; 7 bases are a match to TRBD1. The junction had 3 bases not matched to a gene; V was cut back by 4 bases and J by 0 bases. The CDR3 length is 15 residues. Germline V CDR1 and CDR2: LNHDA, SQIVND (reference sequence). The CDR3: CASSRDSYSNQPQHF. The CDR3 nucleotides read TGTGCCAGTAGTAGGGACAGCTATAGCAATCAGCCCCAGCATTTT.

The V call is TRBV28, the J call TRBJ1-2; tentative D call: TRBD1 (5 bases). Germline V gene lookup returns CDR1 MDHEN and CDR2 SYDVKM. The CDR3 spans 16 residues. V was trimmed by 6 bases and J by 1 base, leaving 18 bases between them. CDR3 nucleotide sequence: TGTGCCAGCAGCCAAACGTCGGGACGGCTTAACTATGGCTACACCTTC. Its translation is CASSQTSGRLNYGYTF.

The genes are TRBV7-2 and TRBJ1-5; unclear D gene. The CDR3 has 15 residues. Looked up from germline, CDR1 is SGHTA and CDR2 is FQGNSA. V lost 2 bases and J 3 bases, leaving 11 bases between the germline ends. This CDR3 is CASSLSGRNNQPQHF. CDR3 in DNA: TGTGCCAGCAGCTTATCCGGCAGAAACAATCAGCCCCAGCATTTT.

This chain joins TRBV19 and TRBJ2-2; 10 bases are a match to TRBD1. V lost 3 bases, J lost 6 bases, and 7 bases stayed unmatched. CDR1 is LNHDA, CDR2 SQIVND, per germline (reference sequence). This CDR3 is 16 amino acids long. Here the CDR3 reads CASSIKGTGVPGELFF. DNA for the CDR3: TGTGCCAGTAGTATTAAGGGGACAGGGGTTCCCGGGGAGCTGTTTTTT. Combining the CDR3 with reference TRBV19 and TRBJ2-2 gives the whole variable domain DGGITQSPKYLFRKEGQNVTLSCEQNLNHDAMYWYRQDPGQGLRLIYYSQIVNDFQKGDIAEGYSVSREKKESFPLTVTSAQKNPTAFYLCASSIKGTGVPGELFFGEGSRLTVL.

The V gene is TRBV9, the J gene TRBJ2-2; 11 nucleotides align to TRBD2. V lost 4 bases to trimming and J lost 5 bases; unmatched junction nucleotides: 10. The CDR3 length is 17 residues. Germline-derived CDR1 and CDR2 are SGDLS and YYNGEE. CDR3 sequence reads: CASSIRSSGRGTGELFF. CDR3 DNA: TGTGCCAGCAGCATCCGAAGTAGCGGGAGGGGAACCGGGGAGCTGTTTTTT.

The V gene is TRBV11-2, the J gene TRBJ2-5, with D hard to call. V was shortened by 1 base and J by 0 bases, with 6 bases between the two germline ends. There are 14 residues in the CDR3. CDR1 is SGHAT and CDR2 is FQNNGV in the germline V gene. CDR3: CASSLVGYQETQYF. DNA for the CDR3: TGTGCCAGCAGCTTAGTAGGGTACCAAGAGACCCAGTACTTC. Full variable domain (missing parts from reference TRBV11-2 and TRBJ2-5): EAGVAQSPRYKIIEKRQSVAFWCNPISGHATLYWYQQILGQGPKLLIQFQNNGVVDDSQLPKDRFSAERLKGVDSTLKIQPAKLEDSAVYLCASSLVGYQETQYFGPGTRLLVL.

The DNA for the CDR3 is TGTGCCAGCAGTCCGCACACAGGGAGAAACATTCAGTACTTC. It encodes CASSPHTGRNIQYF. The genes are TRBV6-5 and TRBJ2-4; tentative D call: TRBD1 (6 bases). The CDR3 has 14 amino acids. CDR1 and CDR2 from the germline V gene are MNHEY and SVGAGI. With 5 bases removed from V and 6 bases from J, the gap between germline ends came to 14 bases.

The rearrangement links TRBV27 to TRBJ2-5; 10 bases fit TRBD1. Near its end, the DNA agrees better with TRBJ2-7, so the J call may be wrong. The CDR3 extends over 18 amino acids. From germline, CDR1 is MNHEY and CDR2 SMNVEV (reference sequence). The CDR3 spells CASTALTGGGYSAHEQYF. CDR3 bases: TGTGCCAGCACCGCCTTGACAGGGGGCGGATACTCCGCGCACGAGCAGTACTTC.

The chain recombines TRBV4-3 with TRBJ2-2, with TRBD1 matching over 8 bases. Germline CDR1 and CDR2: LGHNA and YSLEER. V lost 3 bases, J lost 1 base, and 1 base stayed unmatched. The CDR3 covers 15 residues. The CDR3 DNA is TGCGCCAGCAGCCAGGGGACAGGGAACACCGGGGAGCTGTTTTTT. It yields the protein CASSQGTGNTGELFF.

This chain links TRBV7-2 with TRBJ2-2; weak D call: TRBD1 (6 bases). Looked up from germline, CDR1 is SGHTA and CDR2 is FQGNSA. V was shortened by 5 bases and J by 1 base, with 8 bases between the two germline ends. The CDR3 spans 14 residues. The DNA for the CDR3 is TGTGCCAGCAGCCGGGACAAGAACACCGGGGAGCTGTTTTTT. Translating gives CASSRDKNTGELFF.

Here the CDR3 DNA reads TGTGCCAGCAGCCCGAGCGGGGTCCAAGAGACCCAGTACTTC. Translated: CASSPSGVQETQYF. The chain joins TRBV7-2 to TRBJ2-5; 7 nucleotides match TRBD2. The trim removed 5 bases at V and 1 base at J, leaving 4 bases unmatched. Germline-derived CDR1 and CDR2 are SGHTA and FQGNSA. The CDR3 covers 14 residues.

The chain joins TRBV7-6 to TRBJ1-5; maybe TRBD1 (5 bases). Per the germline V gene, CDR1 is SGHVS and CDR2 is FNYEAQ. The CDR3 is made up of 12 amino acids. Trimming left V 3 bases short and J 5 bases short, with 5 bases between. The CDR3 region is CASSFRDQPQHF. CDR3 DNA: TGTGCCAGCAGCTTCAGGGATCAGCCCCAGCATTTT. Filled out from reference TRBV7-6 and TRBJ1-5, the complete variable domain reads GAGVSQSPRYKVTKRGQDVALRCDPISGHVSLYWYRQALGQGPEFLTYFNYEAQQDKSGLPNDRFSAERPEGSISTLTIQRTEQRDSAMYRCASSFRDQPQHFGDGTRLSIL.

Only one count was recorded for this clone. This chain connects TRBV4-3 to TRBJ1-2; the D gene is possibly TRBD1 (6 bases). Germline V CDR1 and CDR2: LGHNA, YSLEER. The length of the CDR3 is 17 residues. V was cut by 0 bases and J by 4 bases, with 18 bases left in between. CDR3 sequence (DNA): TGCGCCAGCAGCCAAGAAAAGGGAGGGGGGTTTGGCTATGGCTACACCTTC. Translated, it gives CASSQEKGGGFGYGYTF.

The chain combines TRBV7-6 with TRBJ1-3; the D is unclear. The CDR3 totals 14 residues. CDR1 is SGHVS and CDR2 is FNYEAQ in the germline V gene. V lost 5 bases, J lost 0 bases, and 8 bases lay in between. Here the CDR3 reads CASSPGYSGNTIYF. Here the CDR3 DNA reads TGTGCCAGCAGCCCGGGGTACTCTGGAAACACCATATATTTT.

The V call is TRBV7-6, the J call TRBJ2-1; TRBD2 might be the D (5 bases). The CDR3 length is 12 residues. The V end lost 5 bases, the J end lost 8 bases, and 10 bases lay between the germline ends. Germline V gene sequence: CDR1 SGHVS, CDR2 FNYEAQ. CDR3 in DNA: TGTGCCAGCAGCAGAGGGTTGGATGAGCAGTTCTTC. It codes for CASSRGLDEQFF.

This sequence joins TRBV7-9 and TRBJ2-5, with D perhaps given as TRBD1 or TRBD2 (6 bases each). The CDR3 loop spans 12 amino acids. The germline V gene has CDR1 SEHNR and CDR2 FQNEAQ (reference sequence). The CDR3 DNA follows: TGTGCTCTTGAGGGGGGACAAGAGACCCAGTACTTC. Translating it yields CALEGGQETQYF. The full variable domain, completed using reference TRBV7-9 and TRBJ2-5, is DTGVSQNPRHKITKRGQNVTFRCDPISEHNRLYWYRQTLGQGPEFLTYFQNEAQLEKSRLLSDRFSAERPKGSFSTLEIQRTEQGDSAMYLCALEGGQETQYFGPGTRLLVL.

This CDR3 reads CASSRGGNLGYTF. The CDR3 nucleotides are TGTGCCAGCAGCCGGGGGGGAAATCTTGGCTACACCTTC. This chain links TRBV5-8 with TRBJ1-2; tentatively, D is TRBD1 (5 bases). The CDR3 loop spans 13 amino acids. Germline lookup yields CDR1 SGHTS and CDR2 YDEGEE. Trimming removed 4 bases from V and 7 bases from J, with 14 bases in between. The full variable domain, in which reference TRBV5-8 and TRBJ1-2 provide the parts outside the CDR3, is EAGVTQSPTHLIKTRGQQATLRCSPISGHTSVYWYQQALGLGLQFLLWYDEGEERNRGNFPPRFSGRQFPNYSSELNVNALELEDSALYLCASSRGGNLGYTFGSGTRLTVV.

J is TRBJ1-2 and V is TRBV6-1; D call uncertain. The germline gives CDR1 MNHNS, CDR2 SASEGT. This CDR3 spans 13 amino acids. Trimming pared 6 bases from V and 8 bases from J, leaving 16 bases between. The CDR3 coding sequence is TGTGCCAGCAGCCAAGCGGGAGGGAGAGGCTACACCTTC. Protein product: CASSQAGGRGYTF.